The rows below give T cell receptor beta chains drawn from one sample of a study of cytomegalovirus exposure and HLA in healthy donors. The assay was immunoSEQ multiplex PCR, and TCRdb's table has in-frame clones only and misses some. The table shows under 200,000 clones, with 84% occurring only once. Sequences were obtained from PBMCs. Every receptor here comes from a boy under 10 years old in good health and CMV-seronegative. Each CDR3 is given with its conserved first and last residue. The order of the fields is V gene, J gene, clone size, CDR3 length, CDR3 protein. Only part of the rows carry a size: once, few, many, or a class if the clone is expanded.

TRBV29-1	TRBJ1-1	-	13	CSVDRGGNTEAFF
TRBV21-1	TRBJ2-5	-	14	CASSKGLAKKTQYF
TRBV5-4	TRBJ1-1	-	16	CASTTTVWGLVTEAFF
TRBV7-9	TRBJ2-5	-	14	CASSPGHSQETQYF
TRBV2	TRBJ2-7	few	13	CASGWGTTYEQYF
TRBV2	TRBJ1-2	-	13	CASSARGLYGYTF
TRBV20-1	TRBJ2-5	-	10	CSASGDSMNF
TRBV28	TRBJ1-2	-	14	CASSLGGGDYGYTF
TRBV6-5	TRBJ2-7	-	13	CASRTSGSYEQYF
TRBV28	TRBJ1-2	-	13	CASSTQGGYGYTF
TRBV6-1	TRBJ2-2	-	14	CASSVRQGAGELFF
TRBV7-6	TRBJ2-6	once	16	CASSTQPGSGANVLTF
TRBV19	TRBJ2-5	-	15	CASSSGQTYQETQYF
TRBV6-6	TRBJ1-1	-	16	CASSYRGGARGTEAFF
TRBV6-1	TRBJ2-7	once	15	CASSGRQGSDYEQYF
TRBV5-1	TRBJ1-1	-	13	CASSRGGSQEAFF
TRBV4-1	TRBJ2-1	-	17	CASSQGWGDGRNNEQFF
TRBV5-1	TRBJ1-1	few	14	CASSAGQTNTEAFF
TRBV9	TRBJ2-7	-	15	CASSVGAGEAYEQYF
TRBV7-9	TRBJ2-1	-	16	CASTRGLPFSYNEQFF
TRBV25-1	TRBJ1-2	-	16	CASSVPVDRDVYGYTF
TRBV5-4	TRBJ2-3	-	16	CASTPGGRRSTDTQYF
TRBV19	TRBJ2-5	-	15	CASSINEGLGETQYF
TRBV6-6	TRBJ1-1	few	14	CASSLGGVTTEAFF
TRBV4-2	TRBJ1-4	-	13	CASSQGGQGDLFF
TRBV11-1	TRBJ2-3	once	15	CASSLGQGETDTQYF
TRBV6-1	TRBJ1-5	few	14	CASSVWGDNQPQHF
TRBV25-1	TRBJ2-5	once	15	CASSEGLAGVETQYF
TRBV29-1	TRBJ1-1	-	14	CSAEVGGMNTEAFF
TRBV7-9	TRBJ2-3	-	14	CASSLGQGGDTQYF
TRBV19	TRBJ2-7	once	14	CASRGQGSSYEQYF
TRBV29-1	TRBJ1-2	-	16	CSVEDGTGSGHYGYTF